These 11 T cell receptor beta chains came from one sample sequenced in a study of OX40 agonist ivuxolimab in advanced cancers. Generated by immunoSEQ multiplex PCR, the TCRdb table keeps only in-frame clones and is missing some. Of about 72,000 clones listed, 85% to 90% are singletons. The specimen was CD4+ or CD8+ T cells sorted from blood, collected in a trial of the OX40 agonist ivuxolimab. These receptors were obtained from an adult with an advanced solid tumor such as melanoma, head and neck, liver or kidney cancer.

The chain joins TRBV29-1 to TRBJ1-2; 7 nucleotides match TRBD1. CDR1 and CDR2 (germline): SQVTM, ANQGSEA. The trim removed 8 bases at V and 3 bases at J, leaving 3 bases unmatched. CDR3 length: 11 residues. CDR3 in DNA: TGCAGCTCCGGGACAGACTATGGCTACACCTTC. It encodes CSSGTDYGYTF.

The chain recombines TRBV29-1 with TRBJ1-4, with a tentative D call TRBD1 (6 bases). Per the germline V gene, CDR1 is SQVTM and CDR2 is ANQGSEA. The CDR3 loop spans 12 amino acids. The V gene lost 4 bases and the J gene lost 5 bases, with 8 bases spanning the gap. The CDR3 sequence: CSVGGGNEKLFF. The CDR3 DNA follows: TGCAGCGTTGGAGGGGGGAATGAAAAACTGTTTTTT.

This sequence joins TRBV19 and TRBJ2-3, with 13 bases identical to TRBD2. The CDR3 runs 18 residues. After removal of 7 bases from V and 2 bases from J, the junction contained 12 bases not matched to a gene. Germline lookup yields CDR1 LNHDA and CDR2 SQIVND (reference sequence). This CDR3 reads CASKRSGLAGRPTDTQYF. Here the CDR3 DNA reads TGTGCCAGTAAAAGGTCGGGACTAGCGGGGAGACCCACAGATACGCAGTATTTT.

V and J are TRBV5-1 and TRBJ1-6, with TRBD1 as a possible D gene (6 bases). CDR3 length: 15 amino acids. CDR1 and CDR2 (germline): SGHRS, YFSETQ. Trimming took off 4 bases at V and 8 bases at J, with 16 bases between the two ends. This CDR3 is CASSATGFNDSPLHF. In DNA, the CDR3 is TGCGCCAGCAGCGCCACAGGGTTTAATGATTCACCCCTCCACTTT. Full variable domain (remainder filled in from reference TRBV5-1 and TRBJ1-6): KAGVTQTPRYLIKTRGQQVTLSCSPISGHRSVSWYQQTPGQGLQFLFEYFSETQRNKGNFPGRFSGRQFSNSRSEMNVSTLELGDSALYLCASSATGFNDSPLHFGNGTRLTVT.

V and J are TRBV7-6 and TRBJ2-1; D unclear. CDR1 is SGHVS and CDR2 is FNYEAQ in the germline V gene. The CDR3 spans 16 residues. The germline V and J ends were trimmed by 4 bases and 7 bases, with 20 bases remaining between them. CDR3 DNA sequence: TGTGCCAGCAGCTCCCAAATGTCCTGGGCTGGGAATGAGCAGTTCTTC. This gives the protein CASSSQMSWAGNEQFF.

Worth noting for this clone: Other DNA sequences in the same sample also yield this CDR3. V and J are TRBV5-1 and TRBJ2-5, with TRBD2 matching over 15 bases. Germline-derived CDR1 and CDR2 are SGHRS and YFSETQ. The V and J ends lost 0 bases and 5 bases, in that order; junction bases with no gene match: 2. The CDR3 sequence is 16 residues long. The CDR3 loop is CASSLGTSGGAETQYF. Here the CDR3 DNA reads TGCGCCAGCAGCTTGGGGACTAGCGGGGGGGCTGAGACCCAGTACTTC.

The V call is TRBV18, the J call TRBJ1-5, with D possibly being TRBD1 (5 bases). V was pared by 8 bases and J by 1 base, with 18 bases between. The CDR3 spans 16 residues. Germline V lookup: CDR1 KGHSH, CDR2 LQKENI. The CDR3 region is CASLRVHGGSNQPQHF. The CDR3 nucleotides are TGTGCCAGCCTCAGGGTACATGGGGGAAGCAATCAGCCCCAGCATTTT. The whole variable domain, filled in from reference TRBV18 and TRBJ1-5, reads NAGVMQNPRHLVRRRGQEARLRCSPMKGHSHVYWYRQLPEEGLKFMVYLQKENIIDESGMPKERFSAEFPKEGPSILRIQQVVRGDSAAYFCASLRVHGGSNQPQHFGDGTRLSIL.

The genes are TRBV5-4 and TRBJ2-7; 11 nucleotides align to TRBD2. The V segment lost 2 bases and the J segment 7 bases; nucleotides outside the gene matches: 8. The CDR3 has 15 residues. CDR1 is SGHNT and CDR2 is YYREEE in the germline V gene (reference sequence). This CDR3 reads CASSLLGTSGREQYF. CDR3 DNA: TGTGCCAGCAGCTTATTAGGGACTAGCGGTAGAGAGCAGTACTTC.

The chain couples TRBV5-4 to TRBJ2-1; a weak D match, TRBD1 (6 bases). The CDR3 has 15 amino acids. Germline loops: CDR1 SGHNT, CDR2 YYREEE (reference sequence). V was shortened by 4 bases and J by 7 bases, with 18 bases between the two germline ends. For the CDR3, the DNA is TGTGCCAGCAGCCTGGTTAACAGGGACGGGAATGAGCAGTTCTTC. Amino acid sequence: CASSLVNRDGNEQFF.

The chain joins TRBV25-1 to TRBJ2-7; weak D call: TRBD1 (5 bases). This CDR3 comprises 15 residues. V lost 1 base to trimming and J lost 2 bases, with 12 bases between them. Per germline, CDR1 MGHDK and CDR2 SYGVNS. The DNA of the CDR3 is TGTGCCAGCAGTGAATTTAACAGGCCTCCCTACGAGCAGTACTTC. Its protein is CASSEFNRPPYEQYF.

The chain uses TRBV7-2 and TRBJ2-7; 7 bases agree with TRBD2. V lost 4 bases and J lost 1; bases outside the gene matches: 7. The CDR3 loop spans 15 amino acids. Germline V CDR1 and CDR2: SGHTA, FQGNSA. The CDR3 protein is CASSSASGASYEQYF. The CDR3 DNA reads as TGTGCCAGCAGCTCGGCGAGCGGGGCTTCCTACGAGCAGTACTTC. Full variable domain (outside the CDR3, taken from reference TRBV7-2 and TRBJ2-7): GAGVSQSPSNKVTEKGKDVELRCDPISGHTALYWYRQSLGQGLEFLIYFQGNSAPDKSGLPSDRFSAERTGGSVSTLTIQRTQQEDSAVYLCASSSASGASYEQYFGPGTRLTVT.